Following are 32 T cell receptor beta chains from one sample sequenced in a study of human T cells and chemical hapten exposure (dated by TCRdb to the early 2020s). The time point label on this specimen signifies: healthy volunteer bleed at 6 weeks. Total RNA was extracted from unfractionated whole blood collected in Tempus Blood RNA tubes. The library was made by RACE. The data were produced on a NextSeq 500. TCRdb redid the processing of the public reads, applying fastp at Q25 and MiXCR, and retained in-frame beta chains. Records with the same CDR3 protein are collapsed into one entry carrying the most frequent genes and DNA. For this sample the table gives more than 75,000 distinct CDR3 sequences, of which over 6.5% were detected only once. Of the sample, more than 1.5% falls within the top ten clones. The sequenced sample consisted of whole blood. These receptors came from a male donor in good health. Some clones in this sample may be carry-over from other donors' samples.

The chain employs TRBV2 and TRBJ2-5, with 12 nucleotides matching TRBD1. The CDR3 contains 15 residues. The V gene end was trimmed by 8 bases and the J gene end by 4 bases; junction bases not matched to a gene: 8. Germline assignment: CDR1 SNHLY and CDR2 FYNNEI. The CDR3 sequence is CASGEWDRGRETQYF. As DNA, the CDR3 is TGTGCCAGCGGAGAATGGGACAGGGGGCGAGAGACCCAGTACTTC.

V usage is TRBV12-3 or TRBV12-4 and J usage is TRBJ2-7, with D hard to call. V lost 1 base to trimming and J lost 5 bases, with 9 bases between them. This CDR3 has 13 residues. The CDR3 reads CASSLVRGHEQYF. In DNA, the CDR3 is TGTGCCAGCAGTTTAGTGCGAGGCCACGAGCAGTACTTC.

This clonotype was seen more than once but under ten times. This rearrangement joins TRBV27 to TRBJ1-1; D unclear. Germline V lookup: CDR1 MNHEY, CDR2 SMNVEV (reference sequence). CDR3 length: 12 amino acids. The ends were cut back, 6 bases at V and 2 bases at J, with 7 bases in the middle. This CDR3 is CASSSVNTEAFF. In DNA, the CDR3 is TGTGCCAGCAGCTCAGTTAACACTGAAGCTTTCTTT.

The V and J genes are TRBV27 and TRBJ1-2; 12 bases map to TRBD1. Germline assignment: CDR1 MNHEY and CDR2 SMNVEV (reference sequence). The CDR3 totals 16 residues. J lost 8 bases, V lost 5 bases, and 12 bases had no gene match. For the CDR3, the DNA is TGTGCCAGCAGTCGTCCGCCGGGACAGGGGGCGGGGGGCTACACCTTC. It translates to CASSRPPGQGAGGYTF.

CDR3 amino acids: CASSEGGVTDTQYF. CDR3 bases: TGTGCCAGCAGTGAAGGCGGGGTCACAGATACGCAGTATTTT. This chain links TRBV2 with TRBJ2-3, with D tentatively TRBD2 (6 bases). The CDR3 runs to 14 residues. Germline V CDR1 and CDR2: SNHLY, FYNNEI. Trimming pared 1 base from V and 2 bases from J, leaving 7 bases between.

The V and J genes are TRBV5-4 and TRBJ2-7, with 11 positions matching TRBD2. The CDR3 runs to 14 residues. Trimming cost V 3 bases and J 4 bases; bases outside gene matches: 3. Per the germline V gene, CDR1 is SGHNT and CDR2 is YYREEE (reference sequence). The CDR3 loop is CASSSSSGGYEQYF. In DNA, the CDR3 is TGTGCCAGCAGCTCCTCTAGCGGGGGGTACGAGCAGTACTTC.

This chain joins TRBV12-5 and TRBJ2-2; 7 nucleotides align to TRBD1. Looked up from germline, CDR1 is LGHNT and CDR2 is FRNRAP. The CDR3 is 14 residues long. The V and J ends lost 3 bases and 7 bases, in that order; junction bases with no gene match: 5. The CDR3 region has the DNA TGTGCTAGTGGTTTTGACAGGGTCCACGGGGAGCTGTTTTTT. Translated, it gives CASGFDRVHGELFF.

This clonotype appeared a few times. V and J are TRBV12-3 or TRBV12-4 and TRBJ1-1, with D uncertain. This CDR3 is built from 14 residues. Trimming shortened V by 1 base and J by 1 base, and 7 bases separated the two germline ends. This CDR3 is CASSLVFGNTEAFF. In DNA form, the CDR3 reads TGTGCCAGCAGTTTAGTATTTGGGAACACTGAAGCTTTCTTT.

V gene TRBV14 combines with J gene TRBJ2-7; maybe TRBD2 (6 bases). Trimming took 4 bases from V and 8 from J, leaving 9 bases between them. In germline, CDR1 is SGHDN, CDR2 FVKESK. This CDR3 spans 11 amino acids. CDR3 in DNA: TGTGCCAGCAGCCCCGGGGGAAAGCAGTACTTC. This translates into CASSPGGKQYF.

The sample holds a few counts of this clonotype. V gene TRBV6-2 or TRBV6-3 combines with J gene TRBJ1-1; 7 bases match TRBD1. The CDR3 length is 12 residues. CDR1 and CDR2 (germline): MNHEY, SVGEGT. J lost 7 bases, V lost 5 bases, and 4 bases had no gene match. CDR3 in amino acids: CASSRQGNEAFF. The CDR3, as DNA: TGTGCCAGCAGTCGACAGGGTAATGAAGCTTTCTTT.

The genes are TRBV20-1 and TRBJ2-6, with D perhaps given as TRBD1 or TRBD2 (5 bases each). Germline V gene data show CDR1 as DFQATT and CDR2 as SNEGSKA (reference sequence). V lost 4 bases, J lost 0 bases, and 19 bases lay in between. The CDR3 is made up of 18 amino acids. The CDR3, as DNA: TGCAGTGCTATTGGGACCTCCGGTGAACTCTCTGGGGCCAACGTCCTGACTTTC. Translated: CSAIGTSGELSGANVLTF.

This clonotype was recorded at least ten times. The rearrangement links TRBV12-3 or TRBV12-4 to TRBJ1-1, with TRBD1 matching over 7 bases. This CDR3 has 13 residues. V shed 3 bases, J shed 4 bases, and the junction held 2 bases outside the gene matches. The CDR3 is CASSFDRVTEAFF. CDR3 DNA: TGTGCCAGCAGTTTTGACAGGGTCACTGAAGCTTTCTTT.

This clonotype was counted between two and nine times. The chain recombines TRBV7-9 with TRBJ2-2, with D hard to call. V was clipped by 7 bases and J by 4 bases, with 4 bases between them. The CDR3 totals 11 residues. Germline V gene sequence: CDR1 SEHNR, CDR2 FQNEAQ (reference sequence). CDR3 region: CASMGTGELFF. The CDR3 region has the DNA TGTGCCAGCATGGGCACCGGGGAGCTGTTTTTT.

This CDR3 is CASSLDSGTYEQYF. The CDR3 DNA sequence: TGTGCCAGCAGTTTAGACTCCGGAACCTACGAGCAGTACTTC. This chain uses TRBV12-3 or TRBV12-4 with TRBJ2-7, with D unresolved. V was clipped by 1 base and J by 2 bases, with 9 bases between them. This CDR3 has 14 amino acids.

This clonotype was observed a few times. The J gene is TRBJ2-5, the V gene TRBV15; 10 bases align to TRBD1. The CDR3 consists of 15 residues. Trimming took 3 bases from V and 5 from J; bases not matched to a gene: 6. Germline CDR1 LNHNV, CDR2 YYDKDF (reference sequence). CDR3 nucleotides: TGTGCCACCAGCAGCCCGGGACAGGGGATGGAGACCCAGTACTTC. It yields the protein CATSSPGQGMETQYF. Looking up the rest from reference TRBV15 and TRBJ2-5 gives the full variable domain: DAMVIQNPRYQVTQFGKPVTLSCSQTLNHNVMYWYQQKSSQAPKLLFHYYDKDFNNEADTPDNFQSRRPNTSFCFLDIRSPGLGDTAMYLCATSSPGQGMETQYFGPGTRLLVL.

J is TRBJ1-6 and V is TRBV15, with D maybe TRBD1 (5 bases). V lost 2 bases, J lost 4 bases, and 6 bases lay in between. Germline V gene sequence: CDR1 LNHNV, CDR2 YYDKDF (reference sequence). The CDR3 totals 14 residues. CDR3 DNA: TGTGCCACCAGCAGACAGGGATATAATTCACCCCTCCACTTT. This encodes CATSRQGYNSPLHF.

This clonotype was observed many times. Written as DNA, the CDR3 is TGTGCCAGCAGCTTAGACACGAGCTCCTACGAGCAGTACTTC. This gives the protein CASSLDTSSYEQYF. The V and J genes are TRBV11-3 and TRBJ2-7; D remains ambiguous. CDR1 and CDR2 from the germline V gene are SGHNT and YENEEA. The V end lost 0 bases, the J end lost 0 bases, and 6 bases lay between the germline ends. CDR3 length equals 14 residues.

This clonotype appeared a few times. The chain has TRBV29-1 and TRBJ2-2, with D tentatively TRBD1 (6 bases). Germline CDR1 is SQVTM and CDR2 is ANQGSEA. This CDR3 region has 17 residues. V dropped 8 bases and J dropped 7 bases, with 29 bases sitting between them. CDR3 DNA: TGCAGCTCGAGCCCAGTAACAGGGATCCTCCACCACGGGGAGCTGTTTTTT. Translated: CSSSPVTGILHHGELFF.

The chain combines TRBV29-1 with TRBJ1-2; 9 bases align to TRBD1. The trim removed 1 base at V and 0 bases at J, leaving 12 bases unmatched. Germline V gene data show CDR1 as SQVTM and CDR2 as ANQGSEA. The CDR3 runs 18 residues. CDR3 sequence (DNA): TGCAGCGTTGAAGCTGAATGGGACAGGGTGCGGGCTAACTATGGCTACACCTTC. Translated, it gives CSVEAEWDRVRANYGYTF.

This clonotype was recorded at least ten times. The chain couples TRBV20-1 to TRBJ2-3, with D tentatively TRBD2 (6 bases). V was clipped by 1 base and J by 1 base, with 6 bases between them. There are 13 residues in the CDR3. CDR1 is DFQATT, CDR2 SNEGSKA, per germline (reference sequence). In nucleotides, the CDR3 is TGCAGTGCTAGAGGGGGGGGCACAGATACGCAGTATTTT. Its translation is CSARGGGTDTQYF.

This clonotype was counted ten times or more. The V and J genes are TRBV18 and TRBJ1-1; D remains unclear. Trimming removed 3 bases at V and 0 bases at J, with 14 bases between. The CDR3 has 16 amino acids. Germline values: CDR1 KGHSH, CDR2 LQKENI. CDR3 in amino acids: CASSPLGSTMNTEAFF. In nucleotides, the CDR3 is TGTGCCAGCTCACCCTTGGGCTCTACAATGAACACTGAAGCTTTCTTT.

The chain is built from TRBV7-9 and TRBJ1-1; D is unclear. Germline-derived CDR1 and CDR2 are SEHNR and FQNEAQ (reference sequence). The V end lost 4 bases, the J end lost 4 bases, and 13 bases lay between the germline ends. The CDR3 is 14 amino acids. In DNA form, the CDR3 reads TGTGCCAGCAGCTCTCACGGTCCCCCCACTGAAGCTTTCTTT. Its translation: CASSSHGPPTEAFF.

In this sample, this clonotype turned up once. The chain employs TRBV12-3 or TRBV12-4 and TRBJ2-7; D gene uncertain. V was cut by 7 bases and J by 2 bases, with 15 bases left in between. The CDR3 length is 14 residues. The CDR3 reads CASTYDVGPYEQYF. The CDR3 DNA sequence: TGTGCCAGCACCTACGACGTGGGCCCCTACGAGCAGTACTTC.

The CDR3 DNA reads as TGTGCTACGGGACTAGCGGGGGGGAGGACCGGGGAGCTGTTTTTT. Amino acid sequence: CATGLAGGRTGELFF. This chain joins TRBV2 and TRBJ2-2; TRBD2 aligns across 16 bases. This CDR3 comprises 15 residues. Germline V gene sequence: CDR1 SNHLY, CDR2 FYNNEI.

This chain connects TRBV6-6 to TRBJ1-2, with D possibly matching TRBD1 (6 bases). The CDR3 is 15 amino acids. Germline CDR1 is MNHNY and CDR2 is SVGAGI (reference sequence). Trimming removed 5 bases from V and 7 bases from J, with 20 bases in between. The CDR3 loop is CASSQTHREAVGYTF. The CDR3 coding sequence is TGTGCCAGCAGTCAGACCCACAGGGAAGCGGTTGGCTACACCTTC.

The CDR3 nucleotides read TGTGCCAGCAGTTTACTACCTAGCGGGACCTACAATGAGCAGTTCTTC. Translation: CASSLLPSGTYNEQFF. This chain uses TRBV12-3 or TRBV12-4 with TRBJ2-1; 9 bases fit TRBD2. V shed 2 bases and J 2 bases; nucleotides not matched to a gene: 4. The CDR3 extends over 16 amino acids.

This clonotype was seen a few times. The chain has TRBV20-1 and TRBJ2-7, with D perhaps matching TRBD1 or TRBD2 (5 bases each). From germline, CDR1 is DFQATT and CDR2 SNEGSKA (reference sequence). V shed 5 bases and J shed 4 bases, with 30 bases lying between them. The CDR3 consists of 18 residues. CDR3 bases: TGCAGTGCTGTAAAGTGGGATTTGAGGGGAAGGGCCCTATACGAGCAGTACTTC. As protein: CSAVKWDLRGRALYEQYF.

This clonotype occurred a few times. The chain joins TRBV4-1 to TRBJ1-1, with 8 bases identical to TRBD1. The V gene end was trimmed by 1 base and the J gene end by 1 base; junction bases not matched to a gene: 5. Germline-derived CDR1 and CDR2 are MGHRA and YSYEKL. The length of the CDR3 is 16 residues. The CDR3 sequence: CASSQVQDRENTEAFF. CDR3 coding DNA: TGCGCCAGCAGCCAAGTGCAGGACAGGGAGAACACTGAAGCTTTCTTT.

The DNA for the CDR3 is TGTGCCAGCAGCCAAGATCTACAGGGCTATGGCTACACCTTC. This translates into CASSQDLQGYGYTF. V usage is TRBV4-2 and J usage is TRBJ1-2; D may be TRBD1 (6 bases). The CDR3 runs to 14 residues. Per the germline V gene, CDR1 is LGHNA and CDR2 is YNFKEQ. V gave up 0 bases and J gave up 4 bases, with 9 bases separating them.

This clonotype was picked up many times. This chain joins TRBV2 and TRBJ1-5; D gene unclear. The V gene lost 10 bases and the J gene lost 0 bases, with 16 bases spanning the gap. CDR3 size: 15 residues. Germline CDR1 is SNHLY and CDR2 is FYNNEI. CDR3 coding DNA: TGTGCCACCAAACGCGGGCAAGATAGCAATCAGCCCCAGCATTTT. It codes for CATKRGQDSNQPQHF.

Only a few counts were recorded for this clonotype. This chain joins TRBV5-8 and TRBJ1-5; the D is unclear. Germline CDR1 SGHTS, CDR2 YDEGEE. This CDR3 has 17 amino acids. V was trimmed by 5 bases and J by 0 bases, leaving 18 bases between them. CDR3 loop: CASRFRGQRDSNQPQHF. The CDR3 DNA is TGTGCCAGCAGATTCCGAGGGCAACGGGATAGCAATCAGCCCCAGCATTTT. Together with reference TRBV5-8 and TRBJ1-5, the CDR3 gives the full variable domain: EAGVTQSPTHLIKTRGQQATLRCSPISGHTSVYWYQQALGLGLQFLLWYDEGEERNRGNFPPRFSGRQFPNYSSELNVNALELEDSALYLCASRFRGQRDSNQPQHFGDGTRLSIL.

There are many counts of this clonotype. The chain carries TRBV6-1 and TRBJ1-5; 7 bases line up with TRBD1. V lost 2 bases, J lost 2 bases, and 18 bases stayed unmatched. The CDR3 is made up of 20 amino acids. From germline, CDR1 is MNHNS and CDR2 SASEGT. CDR3 coding DNA: TGTGCCAGCAGTGAACATACGGGGACAGTCGTGGGATCGGGCAATCAGCCCCAGCATTTT. Its translation: CASSEHTGTVVGSGNQPQHF.